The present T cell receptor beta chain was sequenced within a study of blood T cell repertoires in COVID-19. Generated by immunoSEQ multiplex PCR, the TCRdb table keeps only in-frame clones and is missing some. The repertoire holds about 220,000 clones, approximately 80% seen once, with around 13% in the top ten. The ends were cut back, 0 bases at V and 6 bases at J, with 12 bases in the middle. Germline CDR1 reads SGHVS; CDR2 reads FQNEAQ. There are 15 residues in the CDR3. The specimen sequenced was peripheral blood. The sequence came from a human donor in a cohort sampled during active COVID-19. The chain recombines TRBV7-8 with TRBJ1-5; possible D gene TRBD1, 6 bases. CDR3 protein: CASSLAGGATQPQHF. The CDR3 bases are TGTGCCAGCAGCTTAGCAGGGGGGGCGACTCAGCCCCAGCATTTT.